The 3 T cell receptor beta chains below were found in one sample sequenced in a study of blood T cell repertoires in COVID-19. Libraries were prepared by immunoSEQ multiplex PCR; TCRdb keeps only in-frame clonotypes and omits some of them. This table holds approximately 49,000 clones, about 81% found once. Material: peripheral blood. These receptors were taken from a human donor with acute or convalescent COVID-19. The donor label of this sample is uncertain.

The CDR3 nucleotides are TGTGCCAGCAATCCTTGGGGGGGTCAGCCCCAGCATTTT. Protein: CASNPWGGQPQHF. This chain links TRBV28 with TRBJ1-5; the D gene is possibly TRBD1 (5 bases). The CDR3 is made up of 13 amino acids. CDR1 and CDR2 (germline): MDHEN, SYDVKM. V lost 7 bases and J 6 bases, leaving 13 bases between the germline ends.

This clone was counted a single time. V gene TRBV3-1 (or the pseudogene TRBV3-2) combines with J gene TRBJ2-4; D gene unclear. Germline values: CDR1 LGHDT, CDR2 YNNKEL (reference sequence). Trimming took 5 bases from V and 4 from J, leaving 18 bases between them. There are 16 residues in the CDR3. CDR3 coding DNA: TGTGCCAGCAGCGATCTGGTTCCCATTAGAAAAAACATTCAGTACTTC. Its protein product is CASSDLVPIRKNIQYF.

This clone was observed a single time. The V call is TRBV12-5, the J call TRBJ2-1, with 10 bases lining up with TRBD2. The CDR3 consists of 14 residues. Trimming removed 5 bases from V and 4 bases from J; junction bases left unmatched: 2. The germline CDR1 and CDR2 sequences are LGHNT and FRNRAP. CDR3 sequence reads: CASGSGGEYNEQFF. CDR3 in DNA: TGTGCTAGTGGTAGCGGGGGGGAGTACAATGAGCAGTTCTTC.